The rows below give T cell receptor beta chains drawn from one sample of a study of cytomegalovirus exposure and HLA in healthy donors. Clones were read by immunoSEQ multiplex PCR, and TCRdb kept only the in-frame ones, dropping some. The sample carries 90,000 or so clones, 69% recorded once. The specimen sequenced was PBMCs. These receptors were collected from a man in his fifties or sixties in good health and CMV-seronegative. The CDR3 runs from the conserved cysteine through the conserved F or W. A D gene is named only where the DNA matches it firmly. Clone size is not always given. Where it is, it says once, few, many or a class for expanded clones.

V	J	D	size	DNA	CDR3
TRBV5-1	TRBJ2-7	TRBD1	.	TGCGCCAGCAGCTTTGGACAGGGATCCTACGAGCAGTACTTC	CASSFGQGSYEQYF
TRBV18	TRBJ2-7	TRBD1	few	TGTGCCAGCTCAGTGCGACAGGGGGGATCCTACGAGCAGTACTTC	CASSVRQGGSYEQYF
TRBV9	TRBJ2-7	.	few	TGTGCCAGCAGCGTAGACGTCAGCTCCTACGAGCAGTACTTC	CASSVDVSSYEQYF
TRBV5-1	TRBJ2-2	TRBD2	.	TGCGCCAGCAGCTTGGAGCTTGGACTAGTCAACACCGGGGAGCTGTTTTTT	CASSLELGLVNTGELFF
TRBV7-2	TRBJ2-1	TRBD2	.	TGTGCCAGCAGCTTAAGAATAGCGGGGGCCAATGAGCAGTTCTTC	CASSLRIAGANEQFF
TRBV7-2	TRBJ1-2	TRBD1	few	TGTGCCAGCAGCTTCCCCCTCAGGGGGCAGGACTATGGCTACACCTTC	CASSFPLRGQDYGYTF
TRBV6-1	TRBJ2-7	TRBD1	.	TGTGCCAGCAGATTCCGGGACAGGGATGACGAGCAGTACTTC	CASRFRDRDDEQYF
TRBV30	TRBJ2-3	.	.	TGTGCCTGGGGTCGGGACTCCCGTTGGGGGACGCAGTATTTT	CAWGRDSRWGTQYF
TRBV9	TRBJ2-7	.	few	TGTGCCAGCAGCTTTGGGACAATGGGTCAAAACGAGCAGTACTTC	CASSFGTMGQNEQYF
TRBV6-5	TRBJ1-1	.	many	TGTGCCAGCAGCCCCGGCGGAAAGAACACTGAAGCTTTCTTT	CASSPGGKNTEAFF
TRBV9	TRBJ2-1	TRBD2	few	TGTGCCAGCAGCTCCCTAGCGGGATCCTACAATGAGCAGTTCTTC	CASSSLAGSYNEQFF
TRBV6-1	TRBJ2-2	TRBD2	.	TGTGCCAGCAGTGAAGCGGGGGGAGGGCCCGGGGAGCTGTTTTTT	CASSEAGGGPGELFF
TRBV5-1	TRBJ1-1	.	.	TGCGCCAGCAGCTTGGGGGGCAGAGAGGCCGCTTTCTTT	CASSLGGREAAFF
TRBV5-4	TRBJ2-2	.	.	TGTGCCAGCAGCCCCAAGACATCCGTTCCCGGGGAGCTGTTTTTT	CASSPKTSVPGELFF
TRBV5-5	TRBJ2-1	.	.	TGTGCCAGCAGCTTAGCTACAGGGAATGAGCAGTTCTTC	CASSLATGNEQFF
TRBV29-1	TRBJ2-7	TRBD1	few	TGCAGCGTTGAAGAAGACAGGGGCAACTCCTACGAGCAGTACTTC	CSVEEDRGNSYEQYF
TRBV6-1	TRBJ1-2	.	.	TGTGCCAGCAGTGAAAGGGCAGGGGCTGGCTACACCTTC	CASSERAGAGYTF
TRBV5-8	TRBJ2-1	.	.	TGTGCCAGCAGCTTAGTCCTGCGAAATGAGCAGTTCTTC	CASSLVLRNEQFF
TRBV7-2	TRBJ2-5	TRBD2	.	TGTGCCAGCAGCTCCGGGACTAGCGGGGAGACCCAGTACTTC	CASSSGTSGETQYF
TRBV18	TRBJ1-2	.	.	TGTGCCAGCTCACCTTTCACGGGAGGACAGAACTATGGCTACACCTTC	CASSPFTGGQNYGYTF
TRBV6-5	TRBJ1-1	.	.	TGTGCCAGCACCAGGAAAAGGGGGAGGGACACTGAAGCTTTCTTT	CASTRKRGRDTEAFF
TRBV7-6	TRBJ2-7	.	.	TGTGCCAGCAGCGCACAGACGGCCTCCTACGAGCAGTACTTC	CASSAQTASYEQYF
TRBV4-1	TRBJ1-6	.	.	TGCGCCAGCAGGAATACAGGGAATTCACCCCTCCACTTT	CASRNTGNSPLHF
TRBV11-2	TRBJ2-5	TRBD1	.	TGTGCCAGCAGCTTAGGAAGGACAGGGGACAAGACCCAGTACTTC	CASSLGRTGDKTQYF
TRBV5-1	TRBJ2-3	TRBD2	few	TGCGCCAGCAGCCGGGTAGTAGCGGGGGCCGACGATACGCAGTATTTT	CASSRVVAGADDTQYF
TRBV28	TRBJ1-5	.	.	TGTGCCAGCAGTTGGGACTGGAATAGCAATCAGCCCCAGCATTTT	CASSWDWNSNQPQHF
TRBV28	TRBJ1-5	TRBD1	few	TGTGCCAGCAGCTCCTCATTCATCCGTACAGGGGTCAATCAGCCCCAGCATTTT	CASSSSFIRTGVNQPQHF
TRBV29-1	TRBJ2-5	.	.	TGCAGCGTTGAAGTGTTCGGAGAGACCCAGTACTTC	CSVEVFGETQYF
TRBV14	TRBJ2-1	TRBD2	.	TGTGCCAGCAGCCAAAGGCCTAGCGGATCCTACAATGAGCAGTTCTTC	CASSQRPSGSYNEQFF
TRBV4-3	TRBJ2-5	TRBD2	.	TGCGCCAGCAGCCCGGCTGTGGGACTAGCTGTAGAGACCCAGTACTTC	CASSPAVGLAVETQYF
TRBV19	TRBJ1-4	.	.	TGTGCCAGTAGTATAGGAATATTCGCCGGGAGGCGAATTAATGAAAAACTGTTTTTT	CASSIGIFAGRRINEKLFF
TRBV29-1	TRBJ1-2	TRBD1	.	TGCAGCGTTGAAAGACAGGGGAACGACTATGGCTACACCTTC	CSVERQGNDYGYTF
TRBV19	TRBJ2-5	TRBD2	once	TGTGCCAGTAGTATTTCGGGGGGGCAACAAGAGACCCAGTACTTC	CASSISGGQQETQYF
TRBV6-5	TRBJ2-3	.	.	TGTGCCAGCGGGGCGGCAGGGAGCACAGATACGCAGTATTTT	CASGAAGSTDTQYF
TRBV19	TRBJ1-4	.	.	TGTGCCAGTAGACCGGGGGAGACTAATGAAAAACTGTTTTTT	CASRPGETNEKLFF
TRBV11-2	TRBJ1-4	.	.	TGTGCCAGCAGCCCGCTTTGGGGGCGATTTGAAAAACTGTTTTTT	CASSPLWGRFEKLFF
TRBV10-3	TRBJ2-2	TRBD1	medium-sized	TGTGCCATCAGTGATTCGGGACAGGCCACCGGGGAGCTGTTTTTT	CAISDSGQATGELFF
TRBV2	TRBJ2-5	TRBD1	.	TGTGCCAGCGGGGGACAGCGGGAGACCCAGTACTTC	CASGGQRETQYF
TRBV25-1	TRBJ1-2	TRBD1	.	TGTGCCTCGGGACAGGACTATGGCTACACCTTC	CASGQDYGYTF
TRBV4-3	TRBJ2-3	TRBD2	.	TGCGCCAGCAGCCAAGATGGGGAGGGTGAGGATACGCAGTATTTT	CASSQDGEGEDTQYF
TRBV7-9	TRBJ2-6	TRBD1	.	TGTGCCAGCATCGGACAGGGATTGAGTGGGGCCAACGTCCTGACTTTC	CASIGQGLSGANVLTF
TRBV5-4	TRBJ2-2	TRBD1	few	TGTGCCAGCAGTTCCGGGACAGGGAGGACCGGGGAGCTGTTTTTT	CASSSGTGRTGELFF
TRBV2	TRBJ1-5	.	.	TGTGCCAGCAGTGATCTCCGGCCGGGGGGCAATCAGCCCCAGCATTTT	CASSDLRPGGNQPQHF
TRBV30	TRBJ2-2	.	.	TGTGCCTGGAAAGGAGGGCCAGGCACCGGGGAGCTGTTTTTT	CAWKGGPGTGELFF
TRBV4-2	TRBJ2-5	TRBD2	once	TGTGCCAGCAGCCAAGATTCCACTAGCGGGAGGCAAGAGACCCAGTACTTC	CASSQDSTSGRQETQYF
TRBV5-6	TRBJ1-6	TRBD1	.	TGTGCCAGCAGCTCGCCCCGACAGGGCCAATCACCCCTCCACTTT	CASSSPRQGQSPLHF
TRBV4-3	TRBJ1-5	TRBD1	.	TGCGCCAGCAGCCGGGACAGGGGGCAAAATCAGCCCCAGCATTTT	CASSRDRGQNQPQHF